This T cell receptor beta chain derives from a study of T cell responses to AZD1222 COVID-19 vaccine. Study-level background: Timing groups of about 4 and about 12 weeks for second doses were pooled. Study-level points and caveats: Baseline serostatus was positive in only five to seven AZD1222 recipients.

The table came from immunoSEQ multiplex PCR; TCRdb's copy has only in-frame clones and leaves some out. The data show fewer than 120,000 clones, about 85% seen once. Germline CDR1 and CDR2: SGHNT and YYREEE (reference sequence). Trimming pared 4 bases from V and 7 bases from J, leaving 11 bases between. CDR3 size: 12 residues. In its sample, this clone was seen a few times. What it binds is not known. This specimen was peripheral blood, taken on day 0 of AZD1222 vaccination. The source is an adult in good health. The V call is TRBV5-4, the J call TRBJ1-1; possibly TRBD1 for D (5 bases). CDR3 residues: CASSQGRFEAFF. CDR3 DNA sequence: TGTGCCAGCAGCCAGGGACGTTTTGAAGCTTTCTTT.